The source of this T cell receptor (beta chain) is a study of cytomegalovirus exposure and HLA in healthy donors (dated by TCRdb to the late 2010s). In the study overall: In an earlier analysis of 550 to 750 of the donors, around 290 Gb of sequence data and 100 million or so unique TCR beta sequences from roughly 200 million T cells were reported. Every repertoire in the discovery cohort had been generated on one and the same sequencing platform. Typing coverage differed by locus: A, B, C, DRB1 and DQB1 were typed in roughly 629-630 donors, DQA1 in approximately 520, DPA1 in approximately 600, and DPB1 in just under 490. To predict cytomegalovirus infection status, the study combined high-throughput TCR immunosequencing, statistical association of individual TCRs with disease status, and machine learning. Donor age, sex, ethnicity and CMV serostatus were compiled together with the repertoire data. Rather than drawing on any new phenotypic data, the later analysis identified candidate immune exposures from TCR beta sequences and the way those sequences occurred across donors. An early release that covered some 640 HLA-typed donors contained 250 to 350 gigabases of sequencing data and tens of millions of unique TCR sequences. A later analysis re-examined previously published TCR beta repertoires from more than 550 donors and added high-resolution HLA genotyping to investigate patterns of TCR occurrence. The study used immunosequencing to profile the T cell repertoires of 666 subjects and linked those repertoires to cytomegalovirus serostatus. Class I and class II HLA loci were covered by the typing at four-digit resolution. Among about 400 genotyped donors of the cohort, an average of about 240,000 unique TCR beta nucleotide sequences was sequenced per donor, of which approximately 18% were non-productive. Besides the first cohort of 550 to 750 subjects, a separate validation cohort made up of 120 different subjects was used. Genome-wide SNP genotypes for about three fifths of the roughly 700 donors were used in a later genetic analysis, which treated that subset as a discovery cohort. The study was designed to test whether signatures of past pathogen exposure could be identified by cataloging public T cell receptors. Because of strong linkage in the cohort, roughly five DR-DQ haplotypes were treated as single units for association and clustering. Of the approximately 400 genotyped donors, roughly 85% fell in the genetic ancestry cluster associated with self-reported Caucasian donors. To decide whether each TCR beta V gene segment behaved as functional or pseudogenic, an earlier analysis of some 600 of the donors relied on high-throughput TCR beta sequencing. General conclusions and limits of the study: In a later genetic analysis, a missense DCLRE1C variant was associated with V-gene and J-gene trimming of TCR beta chains, and the association was replicated in an independent cohort. HLA typing was unavailable for some donors at each locus, so association tests used only the typed subset. The authors suggested that the approach could potentially be extended to other disease states and immunological phenotypes. In vitro tests confirmed that three of the cytomegalovirus-associated TCR beta chains recognize cytomegalovirus antigens. In a later analysis, 16,951 TCR beta sequences were associated with specific HLA alleles at a false discovery rate of 0.05. The earlier analysis of almost 600 of the donors excluded around 17 rarely observed V segments, including chromosome 9 orphons, because counts were too low. When HLA alleles, especially DR and DQ, strongly co-occurred, TCR associations were difficult to assign to individual alleles. In a later analysis, HLA-associated TCR beta chains showed more clonal expansion and lower generation probabilities than non-associated chains that were equally common. Across donors, most TCR sequences were observed very rarely, whereas some public TCRs were present in many individuals. According to a later analysis, TCR association rates differed among HLA loci, with DRB1 alleles showing the most associated TCRs and HLA-C alleles showing the fewest. The study gave a list of 150 to 200 TCR beta chains associated with cytomegalovirus. In both the original and validation cohorts, the classifier was reported to diagnose cytomegalovirus status with high specificity and sensitivity. A later analysis reported that several top co-occurrence clusters appeared linked to parvovirus B19, influenza, CMV and Epstein-Barr virus. Correlated functional status among segregating V segments might be attributable to linkage disequilibrium, but an unknown experimental factor could not be ruled out. According to a later genetic analysis, donors in an Asian-associated ancestry cluster had fewer N-insertions in productive TCRs than the approximately 610-donor mean. For the cohort, immune exposure information was limited to CMV serostatus. Some IMGT-functional V segments, including TRBV6-2 and TRBV6-3, could not be told apart with the 87-base-pair reads, so those segments were excluded. An earlier analysis of some 590 of the donors showed that most TCR beta V segments appeared in productive rearrangements either about 90% or about 30% of the time, which broadly matched IMGT annotations. In this cohort, only TCR beta chains were sequenced, and detectable features were limited by the absence of alpha or paired-chain data. In a later analysis, most CMV-associated TCR beta chains were found to appear HLA-restricted, with HLA associations seemingly driven largely by CMV exposure. Sequencing depth was assumed to be roughly uniform across donors in the presence/absence analyses, though that assumption may not hold. A further reported finding was that TCR beta sequences accurately predicted the HLA-A and HLA-B alleles for most subjects in the first cohort. The sequencing pipeline was judged likely to have produced a cluster of highly shared sequence variants as a technical artifact.

The library was made by the immunoSEQ multiplex PCR assay. For the multiplex PCR, a mixture combining 60 forward primers for TCR Vbeta segments and 13 reverse primers for TCR Jbeta segments was used. A multiplex PCR assay on genomic DNA amplified the CDR3 region of rearranged TCR beta genes. The amplified TCR beta libraries were sequenced on the Illumina HiSeq System as 87-base-pair reads. In the original analysis: A later analysis tallied 80 million to 95 million unique TCR beta chains across the 700 or so repertoires, and approximately 12 million of those chains were shared by two or more donors. A nearest-neighbor algorithm error-corrected the raw reads and collapsed the reads into unique sequences, merging closely related sequences to remove PCR and sequencing errors. CDR3 sequences were aligned to IMGT reference sequences to assign V, D and J gene segments. For a sequence to be retained, at least a six-nucleotide match to both a V gene segment and a J gene segment was required. A rearrangement counted as productive if the CDR3 had no stop codons and remained in frame with V and J, and every other rearrangement counted as non-productive. CDR3 was defined by IMGT convention, running from the second conserved V-encoded cysteine to the conserved J-encoded phenylalanine. Sequences without an unambiguous match to a single V gene segment were excluded from the earlier analysis of a few hundred of the donors. In an earlier analysis of several hundred of the donors, V segments were called functional above 56.7% productive rearrangements and were called segregating when the between-donor standard deviation exceeded 5%. A statistical classification framework was built for diagnosing cytomegalovirus status from the catalog of TCR beta chain sequences. In a later analysis, TCR nucleotide sequences were compared against IMGT/GENE-DB human TR gene sequences so that V and J genes could be assigned. In a later analysis, CDR3 sequences and most-parsimonious VDJ recombination scenarios were assigned using the TCRdist pipeline. In a later analysis, each TCR beta chain was defined by its CDR3 amino acid sequence together with its V-gene family, and reads lacking a unique V-gene family were excluded. As a way to deal with suspected cross-contamination and a sequencing artifact, a later analysis dropped approximately 570 nucleotide sequences that were highly shared and had low generation probability. In a later analysis, a clonal expansion index was calculated for each public chain from normalized within-repertoire ranks of inferred template counts. In a later analysis, generation probabilities were computed with a VDJ recombination model fitted to out-of-frame rearrangements, and the resulting probabilities were checked against IGoR. In a later analysis, TCR-TCR, TCR-HLA and TCR-CMV co-occurrence was scored with hypergeometric tests, and a repertoire-size bias correction was applied to TCR pairs. A later analysis estimated false discovery rates by permuting HLA or CMV assignments 20 times. In a later analysis, co-occurring TCRs were grouped using DBSCAN, and TCRdist sequence similarity was added for clustering within HLA-allele-positive subsets. Repertoires with fewer than 30,000 or more than 120,000 public chains were left out of co-occurrence clustering, as were about five repertoires with anomalous nucleotide sharing. Not all clones reach the TCRdb copy of this immuneACCESS table, which keeps in-frame sequences only. Checked studies attribute under half of the gap to unresolved V genes and leave the rest unexplained. That table gives V, J and clone size, and the DNA gave D and trimming. Here the sample has around 80,000 clones; approximately 60% occur a single time. In total, the top ten clones hold 3.5% to 4.5% of the sample.

In regard to this clone: Its antigen specificity is not known. Base qualities are not provided; no much larger clone lies one nucleotide away.

The cohort was made up of 666 healthy bone marrow donors. At the time of sampling, every cohort member was nominally healthy, though immune exposures that went unrecorded were likely present. The donor tested CMV seropositive, placing the donor among the 310 or so seropositive members of the cohort. Each donor provided a peripheral blood sample, and peripheral blood mononuclear cells were used for TCR beta sequencing. Genomic DNA was extracted from the blood cell samples with the Qiagen DNeasy Blood Extraction Kit. The germline V gene provides CDR1 SGHTA and CDR2 FQGNSA. Trimming costs V 5 bases and J 7 bases, and their ends lie 12 bases apart. The CDR3 goes from the cysteine to the phenylalanine over 13 residues. Just CDR3 DNA is preserved here, 39 bases in frame from base 1.

Sequences were obtained from PBMCs. The V gene is TRBV7-2 and the J gene is TRBJ1-5; a tentative D call is TRBD1 (5 bases match). This TCR was recovered from a male donor in good health and CMV-seropositive. The DNA sequence reads TGTGCCAGCAGCGTCAGCGGGGGGCAGCCCCAGCATTTT. Its translation is CASSVSGGQPQHF.